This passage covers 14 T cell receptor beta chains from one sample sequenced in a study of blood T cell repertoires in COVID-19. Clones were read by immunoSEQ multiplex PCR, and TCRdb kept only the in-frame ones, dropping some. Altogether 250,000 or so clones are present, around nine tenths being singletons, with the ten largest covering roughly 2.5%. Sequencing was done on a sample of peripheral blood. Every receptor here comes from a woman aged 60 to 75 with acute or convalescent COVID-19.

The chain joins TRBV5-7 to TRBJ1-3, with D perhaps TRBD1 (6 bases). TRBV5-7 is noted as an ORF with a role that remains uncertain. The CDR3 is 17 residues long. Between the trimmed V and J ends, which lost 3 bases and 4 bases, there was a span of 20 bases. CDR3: CASSSYHREKLGNTIYF. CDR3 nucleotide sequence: TGTGCCAGCAGCTCATACCACAGGGAAAAATTGGGAAACACCATATATTTT.

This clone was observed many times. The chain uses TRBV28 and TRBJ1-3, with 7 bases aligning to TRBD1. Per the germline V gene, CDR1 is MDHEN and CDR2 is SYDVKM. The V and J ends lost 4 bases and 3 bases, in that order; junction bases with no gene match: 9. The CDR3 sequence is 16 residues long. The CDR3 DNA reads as TGTGCCAGCAGTTCTAGGACAGGACGCAGTGGAAACACCATATATTTT. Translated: CASSSRTGRSGNTIYF.

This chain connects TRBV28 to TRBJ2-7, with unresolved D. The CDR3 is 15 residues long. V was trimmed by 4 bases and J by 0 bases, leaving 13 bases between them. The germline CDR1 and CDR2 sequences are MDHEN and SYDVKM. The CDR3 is CASSSLTRNSYEQYF. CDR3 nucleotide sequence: TGTGCCAGCAGTTCACTGACAAGGAACTCCTACGAGCAGTACTTC.

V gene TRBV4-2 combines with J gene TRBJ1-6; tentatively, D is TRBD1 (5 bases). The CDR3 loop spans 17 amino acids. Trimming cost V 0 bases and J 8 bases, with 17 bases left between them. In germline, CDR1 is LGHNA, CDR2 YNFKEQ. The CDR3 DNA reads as TGTGCCAGCAGCCAAGAGTTGGGACTTCAAGGGGATTCACCCCTCCACTTT. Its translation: CASSQELGLQGDSPLHF.

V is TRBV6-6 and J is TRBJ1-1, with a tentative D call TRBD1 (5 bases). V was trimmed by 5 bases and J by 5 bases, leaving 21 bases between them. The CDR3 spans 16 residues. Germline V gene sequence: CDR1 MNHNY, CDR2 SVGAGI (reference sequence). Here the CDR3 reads CASSTRLAQGRTEAFF. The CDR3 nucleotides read TGTGCCAGCAGTACTCGACTAGCCCAGGGTAGAACTGAAGCTTTCTTT.

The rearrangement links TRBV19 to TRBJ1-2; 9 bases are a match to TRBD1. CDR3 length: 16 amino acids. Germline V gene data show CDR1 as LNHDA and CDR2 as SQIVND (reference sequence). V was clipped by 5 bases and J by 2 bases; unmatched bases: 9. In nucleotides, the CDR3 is TGTGCCAGTAGTGCCCGACAGGGGGGGATAAACTATGGCTACACCTTC. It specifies CASSARQGGINYGYTF.

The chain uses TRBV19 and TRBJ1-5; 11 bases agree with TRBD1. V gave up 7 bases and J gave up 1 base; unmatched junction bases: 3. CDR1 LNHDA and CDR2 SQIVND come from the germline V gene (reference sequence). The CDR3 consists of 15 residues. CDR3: CASTRTGGSNQPQHF. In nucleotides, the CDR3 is TGTGCCAGTACCAGGACAGGGGGCAGCAATCAGCCCCAGCATTTT.

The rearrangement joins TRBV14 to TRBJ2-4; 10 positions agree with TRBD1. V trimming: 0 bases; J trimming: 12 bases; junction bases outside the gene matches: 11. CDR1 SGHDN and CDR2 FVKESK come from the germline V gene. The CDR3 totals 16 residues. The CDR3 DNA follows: TGTGCCAGCAGCCAAGATTTCGGACAGGGGGATCGGGCTCAGTACTTC. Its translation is CASSQDFGQGDRAQYF.

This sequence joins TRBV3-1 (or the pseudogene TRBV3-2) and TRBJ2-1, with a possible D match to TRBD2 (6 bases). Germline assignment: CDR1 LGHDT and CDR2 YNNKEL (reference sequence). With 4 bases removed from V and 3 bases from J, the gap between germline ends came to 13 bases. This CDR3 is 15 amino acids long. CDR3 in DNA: TGTGCCAGCAGCCCCTCCGGGACTCTCTACAATGAGCAGTTCTTC. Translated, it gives CASSPSGTLYNEQFF.

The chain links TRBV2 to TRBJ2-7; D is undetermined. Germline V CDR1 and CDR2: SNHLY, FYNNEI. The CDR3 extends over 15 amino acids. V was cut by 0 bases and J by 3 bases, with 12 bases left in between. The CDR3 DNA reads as TGTGCCAGCAGTGAAGCAGTACAGAATAGCTACGAGCAGTACTTC. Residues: CASSEAVQNSYEQYF.

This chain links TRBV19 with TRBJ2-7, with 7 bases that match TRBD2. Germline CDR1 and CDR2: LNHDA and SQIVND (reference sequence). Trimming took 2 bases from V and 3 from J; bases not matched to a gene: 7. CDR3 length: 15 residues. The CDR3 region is CASSIFSGDHYEQYF. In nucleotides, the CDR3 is TGTGCCAGTAGTATATTCAGCGGGGACCACTACGAGCAGTACTTC. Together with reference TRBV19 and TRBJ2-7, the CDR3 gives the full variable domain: DGGITQSPKYLFRKEGQNVTLSCEQNLNHDAMYWYRQDPGQGLRLIYYSQIVNDFQKGDIAEGYSVSREKKESFPLTVTSAQKNPTAFYLCASSIFSGDHYEQYFGPGTRLTVT.

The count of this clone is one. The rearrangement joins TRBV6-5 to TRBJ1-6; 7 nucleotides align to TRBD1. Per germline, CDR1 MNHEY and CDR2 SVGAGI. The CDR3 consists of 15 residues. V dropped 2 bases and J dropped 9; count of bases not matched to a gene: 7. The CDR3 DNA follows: TGTGCCAGCAGTTACCTGACAGGGAGCCGTTCACCCCTCCACTTT. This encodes CASSYLTGSRSPLHF.

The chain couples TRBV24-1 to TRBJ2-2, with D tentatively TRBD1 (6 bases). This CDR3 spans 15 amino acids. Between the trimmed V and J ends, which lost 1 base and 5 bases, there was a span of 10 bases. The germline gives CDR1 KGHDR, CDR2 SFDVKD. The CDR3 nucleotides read TGTGCCACCAGTGATTTAGAGGGACAAACCGGGGAGCTGTTTTTT. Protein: CATSDLEGQTGELFF.

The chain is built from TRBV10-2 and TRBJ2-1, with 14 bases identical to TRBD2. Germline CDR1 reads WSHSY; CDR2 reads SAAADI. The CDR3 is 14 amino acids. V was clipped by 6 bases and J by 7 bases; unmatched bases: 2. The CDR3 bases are TGCGCCAGCAGAGGACTAGCGGGAGGAAATGAGCAGTTCTTC. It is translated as CASRGLAGGNEQFF.